The rows below give T cell receptor beta chains drawn from one sample of a study of Graves' ophthalmopathy and Graves' hyperthyroidism. TCRdb called the multiplex PCR reads again in MiXCR, with one record for every CDR3 protein. The sample has over a million distinct CDR3 sequences, around a third seen once; the top ten hold roughly 10%. Source material: peripheral blood or thyroid tissue (not recorded which). All receptors come from an adult man with Graves' hyperthyroidism. Both conserved end residues are part of each CDR3. A D gene is named only where the DNA matches it firmly. Clone size, where shown, is once, few, many, or a class for clones that have expanded.

abundance	v_gene	j_gene	d_gene	CDR3aa	CDR3nt
-	TRBV7-9	TRBJ1-1	TRBD1	CASSGTGGAVNTEAFF	TGTGCCAGCAGCGGGACAGGGGGCGCGGTGAACACTGAAGCTTTCTTT
many	TRBV7-6	TRBJ2-2	TRBD1	CASSLNRGTGELFF	TGTGCCAGCAGCTTAAACAGGGGTACCGGGGAGCTGTTTTTT
-	TRBV7-2	TRBJ2-7	TRBD2	CASENSGGTHEQYF	TGTGCCAGCGAAAATAGCGGGGGGACCCACGAGCAGTACTTC
-	TRBV20-1	TRBJ1-1	-	CSATLDGYTEAFF	TGCAGTGCTACCTTGGACGGTTACACTGAAGCTTTCTTT
-	TRBV20-1	TRBJ1-5	-	CSASPGVGQPQHF	TGCAGTGCCAGCCCAGGGGTGGGTCAGCCCCAGCATTTT
-	TRBV7-8	TRBJ2-7	TRBD1	CASSLRQAGGYEQYF	TGTGCCAGCAGCTTACGACAGGCAGGGGGTTACGAGCAGTACTTC
-	TRBV10-2	TRBJ1-1	-	CASSEPLNTEAFF	TGCGCCAGCAGTGAGCCGTTGAACACTGAAGCTTTCTTT
few	TRBV15	TRBJ2-4	-	CATSRDLAGANIQYF	TGTGCCACCAGCAGAGATCTGGCAGGGGCGAACATTCAGTACTTC
-	TRBV6-5	TRBJ2-7	TRBD1	CASSAGTGLREQYF	TGTGCCAGCAGTGCCGGGACAGGACTACGGGAGCAGTACTTC
-	TRBV10-2	TRBJ2-7	-	CASSAGLQGYEQYF	TGCGCCAGCAGTGCCGGGCTACAGGGCTACGAGCAGTACTTC
-	TRBV5-1	TRBJ1-1	-	CASSLAGGSYTEAFF	TGCGCCAGCAGCTTGGCGGGGGGCAGTTACACTGAAGCTTTCTTT
-	TRBV15	TRBJ1-6	-	CATSRGVRGSPLHF	TGTGCCACCAGCAGGGGAGTTAGGGGCTCGCCCCTCCACTTT
-	TRBV11-3	TRBJ2-2	-	CASSLGQENTGELFF	TGTGCCAGCAGCTTAGGGCAGGAGAACACCGGGGAGCTGTTTTTT
-	TRBV6-5	TRBJ2-6	-	CASRTISQGSAF	TGTGCCAGCAGAACAATAAGCCAGGGATCGGCTTTC
-	TRBV2	TRBJ2-7	TRBD1	CASSGTPGQGAEEQYF	TGTGCCAGCAGCGGGACCCCGGGACAGGGGGCCGAAGAGCAGTACTTC
-	TRBV24-1	TRBJ2-5	-	CATSARDRQTQYF	TGTGCCACCAGTGCTAGAGATCGGCAGACCCAGTACTTC
many	TRBV20-1	TRBJ2-5	TRBD1	CSARDGDRVGETQYF	TGCAGTGCTAGAGATGGGGACAGGGTTGGAGAGACCCAGTACTTC
few	TRBV5-5	TRBJ2-2	-	CASVNLNPPGELFF	TGTGCCAGCGTAAACTTGAACCCCCCCGGGGAGCTGTTTTTT
-	TRBV19	TRBJ2-7	TRBD2	CASSIRTSASYEQYF	TGTGCCAGTAGTATCCGGACTAGCGCCTCCTACGAGCAGTACTTC
-	TRBV6-5	TRBJ2-5	TRBD1	CASSTRTGSRETQYF	TGTGCCAGCAGTACACGGACAGGGTCTAGGGAGACCCAGTACTTC
many	TRBV19	TRBJ1-2	-	CASSIGGGEAYGYTF	TGTGCCAGTAGTATCGGGGGCGGCGAAGCCTATGGCTACACCTTC
many	TRBV29-1	TRBJ1-2	TRBD1	CSVEAQGAHPYGYTF	TGCAGCGTTGAAGCTCAGGGGGCTCACCCTTATGGCTACACCTTC
-	TRBV14	TRBJ2-3	TRBD2	CASSQLAGSRDTQYF	TGTGCCAGCAGCCAACTAGCGGGATCTCGGGATACGCAGTATTTT
many	TRBV29-1	TRBJ2-7	-	CSVGAGGNYEQYF	TGCAGCGTTGGGGCCGGCGGAAATTACGAGCAGTACTTC